This TCR beta chain was recorded in a study of T cell changes during pregnancy in multiple sclerosis. Assay used: immunoSEQ multiplex PCR; TCRdb lists only in-frame clones, some missing. This sample has 55,000 to 85,000 clones, with 92% found just once. The CDR3 sequence is 14 residues long. J was trimmed by 6 bases and V by 5 bases; bases with no gene match: 6. The V gene's germline CDR1 is MDHEN and CDR2 SYDVKM. The chain uses TRBV28 and TRBJ2-1, with 8 bases fitting TRBD1. Sample: peripheral blood, taken after pregnancy. The TCR sequence derives from a female donor with multiple sclerosis, enrolled in a pregnancy study. The CDR3 protein is CASSPGQDFNEQFF. CDR3 bases: TGTGCCAGCAGTCCGGGACAGGACTTCAATGAGCAGTTCTTC.